The next 5 T cell receptor beta chains were all read from a single sample in a study of shared T cell receptors in the human thymus. The method was immunoSEQ multiplex PCR; TCRdb's version includes in-frame clones alone and lacks a portion of them. The table shows hundreds of thousands of clones, with around 87% occurring only once. This same sample was also taken into another study, of human thymus T cells.

Source material: thymocytes. Receptor source: a boy less than two years old with a congenital heart defect.

A few counts support this clone. The chain joins TRBV5-1 to TRBJ1-2; maybe TRBD1 (5 bases). CDR3 length equals 14 residues. Trimming removed 0 bases at V and 8 bases at J, with 14 bases between. Germline V CDR1 and CDR2: SGHRS, YFSETQ. CDR3 protein: CASSLGHRTKGYTF. DNA for the CDR3: TGCGCCAGCAGCTTGGGACATCGGACAAAGGGCTACACCTTC. Based on the CDR3 plus reference TRBV5-1 and TRBJ1-2, the full variable domain is KAGVTQTPRYLIKTRGQQVTLSCSPISGHRSVSWYQQTPGQGLQFLFEYFSETQRNKGNFPGRFSGRQFSNSRSEMNVSTLELGDSALYLCASSLGHRTKGYTFGSGTRLTVV.

V and J are TRBV23-1 and TRBJ1-5; 8 bases fit TRBD1. TRBV23-1 is marked as an open reading frame, function uncertain. This CDR3 spans 15 amino acids. V was pared by 11 bases and J by 0 bases, with 9 bases of the junction left unmatched. The CDR3 bases are TGCGCCGGGGTGACAGGGGATTATAGCAATCAGCCCCAGCATTTT. Protein product: CAGVTGDYSNQPQHF.

The chain joins TRBV4-1 to TRBJ1-4, with 7 bases identical to TRBD1. The length of the CDR3 is 18 residues. Unmatched junction bases numbered 11, after V lost 0 bases and J lost 4 bases. CDR1 is MGHRA, CDR2 YSYEKL, per germline. The CDR3 reads CASSQDPLWDSRNEKLFF. The DNA of the CDR3 is TGCGCCAGCAGCCAAGATCCACTATGGGACAGCCGTAATGAAAAACTGTTTTTT.

The V gene is TRBV5-1, the J gene TRBJ2-1, with TRBD2 matching over 10 bases. The trim removed 0 bases at V and 0 bases at J, leaving 6 bases unmatched. The CDR3 is made up of 18 amino acids. Germline V gene sequence: CDR1 SGHRS, CDR2 YFSETQ. The CDR3 nucleotides are TGCGCCAGCAGCTTGGCTTCTAGCGGGGGTAGCTCCTACAATGAGCAGTTCTTC. This translates into CASSLASSGGSSYNEQFF.

The chain recombines TRBV6-6 with TRBJ1-5; 7 bases align to TRBD1. Germline V gene lookup returns CDR1 MNHNY and CDR2 SVGAGI (reference sequence). This CDR3 has 16 amino acids. V shed 4 bases and J 4 bases; nucleotides not matched to a gene: 10. For the CDR3, the DNA is TGTGCCAGCAGTTTCCCAGGGGGAGGTAATAATCAGCCCCAGCATTTT. Its protein is CASSFPGGGNNQPQHF.